These 21 T cell receptor beta chains were sequenced from one sample in a study of low-dose radiotherapy and immunotherapy resistance in tumors. Primers targeting TRAV and TRBV primed first-strand cDNA, covering alpha and beta chains. The TCRs were subjected to amplification over around 19 PCR cycles employing a constant-region primer in conjunction with a V-primer adapter. TCRdb independently ran MiXCR on the reads; one entry per CDR3 protein. Of tens of thousands of distinct CDR3 sequences in the sample, about 30% were seen once. The time point: before trial treatment. The sample here was PBMCs, taken before treatment. The receptors come from a male donor with rectosigmoid adenocarcinoma.

This clonotype occurred many times. This chain uses TRBV18 with TRBJ2-1, with D unclear. There are 14 residues in the CDR3. With 4 bases removed from V and 0 bases from J, the gap between germline ends came to 7 bases. Germline assignment: CDR1 KGHSH and CDR2 LQKENI. The CDR3 spells CASSQVASYNEQFF. As DNA, the CDR3 is TGTGCCAGCTCACAGGTGGCCTCCTACAATGAGCAGTTCTTC.

This rearrangement joins TRBV6-2 or TRBV6-3 to TRBJ2-5; 8 nucleotides line up with TRBD1. Germline V gene lookup returns CDR1 MNHEY and CDR2 SVGEGT. There are 14 residues in the CDR3. The trim removed 6 bases at V and 0 bases at J, leaving 3 bases unmatched. The CDR3 loop is CASRAGGYQETQYF. The CDR3 nucleotides are TGTGCCAGCAGGGCAGGGGGCTACCAAGAGACCCAGTACTTC.

Here the CDR3 DNA reads TGCGCCAGCAGTTCGAGCGGGGGGTACAATGAGCAGTTCTTC. Its translation is CASSSSGGYNEQFF. The chain links TRBV5-1 to TRBJ2-1; 9 bases line up with TRBD2. Germline-derived CDR1 and CDR2 are SGHRS and YFSETQ. The CDR3 consists of 14 residues. The V segment lost 5 bases and the J segment 4 bases; nucleotides outside the gene matches: 4.

This clonotype has ten or more counts. The chain employs TRBV5-1 and TRBJ2-1, with D unclear. Trimming took 1 base from V and 5 from J, leaving 7 bases between them. This CDR3 spans 13 amino acids. Germline V gives CDR1 SGHRS, CDR2 YFSETQ. The CDR3 DNA reads as TGCGCCAGCAGCTTGCAACAAAACAATGAGCAGTTCTTC. The encoded protein is CASSLQQNNEQFF.

This clonotype has ten or more counts. The V and J genes are TRBV7-2 and TRBJ1-1; D unresolved. Trimming took off 1 base at V and 0 bases at J, with 6 bases between the two ends. CDR1 SGHTA and CDR2 FQGNSA come from the germline V gene. The CDR3 is 14 amino acids. The CDR3 loop reads CASSLGSLNTEAFF. The CDR3, as DNA: TGTGCCAGCAGCTTAGGCAGCTTGAACACTGAAGCTTTCTTT.

This clonotype was counted ten times or more. The rearrangement links TRBV10-3 to TRBJ2-1, with 7 bases fitting TRBD2. Germline CDR1 reads ENHRY; CDR2 reads SYGVKD. The trim removed 4 bases at V and 2 bases at J, leaving 5 bases unmatched. The CDR3 is 15 residues long. The CDR3 DNA reads as TGTGCCATCAGTGTTGGTGGGGGGGCCTACAATGAGCAGTTCTTC. Translated: CAISVGGGAYNEQFF.

This clonotype has ten or more counts. The gene calls are TRBV5-1 and TRBJ2-1, with 11 bases fitting TRBD2. CDR1 is SGHRS and CDR2 is YFSETQ in the germline V gene. After removal of 4 bases from V and 6 bases from J, the junction contained 15 bases not matched to a gene. The CDR3 extends over 18 amino acids. The CDR3 DNA sequence: TGCGCCAGCAGCGTCAGGGGGCCGTCTAGCGGGAGGCCCAATGAGCAGTTCTTC. Its translation is CASSVRGPSSGRPNEQFF.

This clonotype showed up many times. One junction end disagrees with the germline gene, perhaps due to a read error. The chain combines TRBV27 with TRBJ2-5, with TRBD2 matching over 9 bases. Per the germline V gene, CDR1 is MNHEY and CDR2 is SMNVEV (reference sequence). CDR3 size: 15 residues. The chain's CDR3 is CATSDWVLAGETQYF. In nucleotides, the CDR3 is TGTGCCACCAGTGACTGGGTACTAGCGGGTGAGACCCAGTACTTC.

This chain links TRBV5-6 with TRBJ1-2; 7 positions agree with TRBD1. Germline V lookup: CDR1 SGHDT, CDR2 YYEEEE. The ends lost 3 bases at V and 8 bases at J; junction bases unmatched: 1. This CDR3 has 11 residues. The DNA of the CDR3 is TGTGCCAGCAGCTGGGGACAGGGCTACACCTTC. It codes for CASSWGQGYTF.

The chain uses TRBV11-2 and TRBJ2-5, with a possible D match to TRBD2 (5 bases). With 1 base removed from V and 5 bases from J, the gap between germline ends came to 11 bases. The CDR3 is 14 residues long. Germline values: CDR1 SGHAT, CDR2 FQNNGV. The CDR3 region has the DNA TGTGCCAGCAGCTTAGTTCCTAGCTGGGAGACCCAGTACTTC. Translating gives CASSLVPSWETQYF.

This clonotype was seen ten or more times. V gene TRBV6-2 or TRBV6-3 combines with J gene TRBJ1-1, with a tentative D call TRBD1 (5 bases). The CDR3 runs to 14 residues. Germline V gene lookup returns CDR1 MNHEY and CDR2 SVGEGT. The V end was cut by 6 bases, the J end by 1 base, with 12 bases between. For the CDR3, the DNA is TGTGCCAGCAGCTTTGGGGGACCGAACACTGAAGCTTTCTTT. Translation: CASSFGGPNTEAFF.

In regard to this clonotype: This probably arose from a read error, given a far larger clone one base away. The chain's CDR3 is CASSHGQGNNQPRHF. DNA of the CDR3: TGCGCCAGCAGCCACGGACAGGGGAACAATCAGCCCCGGCATTTT. This sequence joins TRBV1 and TRBJ1-5; the table's D call TRBD1 went unverified against the DNA. TRBV1 is a pseudogene segment. The CDR3 totals 15 residues.

This clonotype came up many times. This chain uses TRBV19 with TRBJ1-1; possibly TRBD1 for D (6 bases). This CDR3 is built from 15 residues. Germline V lookup: CDR1 LNHDA, CDR2 SQIVND (reference sequence). V dropped 7 bases and J dropped 0 bases, with 15 bases sitting between them. CDR3: CASTPTGQLNTEAFF. The CDR3 nucleotides read TGTGCCAGTACCCCCACCGGACAGTTGAACACTGAAGCTTTCTTT.

The chain carries TRBV10-2 and TRBJ2-7; D might be TRBD2 (5 bases). V was cut by 6 bases and J by 3 bases, with 9 bases left in between. Germline V gene lookup returns CDR1 WSHSY and CDR2 SAAADI. This CDR3 has 12 amino acids. The CDR3 coding sequence is TGCGCCAGCAGGAGCCGGGACTACGAGCAGTACTTC. It yields the protein CASRSRDYEQYF.

This clonotype has a count of ten or more. The CDR3 DNA reads TGTGCCAGCAGCAGGACAGGAGCAACTAATGAAAAACTGTTTTTT. As protein: CASSRTGATNEKLFF. This rearrangement joins TRBV6-5 to TRBJ1-4; 7 nucleotides agree with TRBD1. V lost 6 bases, J lost 0 bases, and 4 bases stayed unmatched. The CDR3 totals 15 residues. Germline loops: CDR1 MNHEY, CDR2 SVGAGI.

In its sample, this clonotype was seen many times. Since a much larger clone is just one base distant, this may be a read error. V is TRBV7-9 and J is TRBJ2-7; 9 nucleotides agree with TRBD1. The CDR3 extends over 14 amino acids. Germline-derived CDR1 and CDR2 are SEHNR and FQNEAQ (reference sequence). J was trimmed by 5 bases and V by 5 bases; bases with no gene match: 7. CDR3 amino acids: CASSPGTGLDEQYF. The CDR3 coding sequence is TGTGCCAGCAGCCCCGGGACAGGGTTAGACGAGCAGTACTTC.

As concerns this clonotype: A far larger clone is one base from this, pointing to a likely read error. CDR3 sequence: CASRLGGGTDTQYF. CDR3 nucleotide sequence: TGTGCCAGCAGGCTGGGGGGAGGTACAGATACGCAGTATTTT. The gene calls are TRBV28 and TRBJ2-3; a possible D gene is TRBD2 (6 bases). In germline, CDR1 is MDHEN, CDR2 SYDVKM. The CDR3 spans 14 residues. V was shortened by 6 bases and J by 3 bases, with 13 bases between the two germline ends.

This clonotype was picked up many times. The V call is TRBV5-4, the J call TRBJ2-5; D gene uncertain. This CDR3 comprises 13 residues. Trimming stripped 0 bases from V and 1 base from J, with 4 bases between. Germline values: CDR1 SGHNT, CDR2 YYREEE (reference sequence). CDR3 protein: CASSLGRQETQYF. The CDR3 nucleotides read TGTGCCAGCAGCTTGGGGCGCCAAGAGACCCAGTACTTC.

This clonotype was recorded once. The chain uses TRBV18 and TRBJ1-1; possible D gene TRBD1, 6 bases. The V end was cut by 2 bases, the J end by 2 bases, with 12 bases between. The germline V gene has CDR1 KGHSH and CDR2 LQKENI. There are 15 residues in the CDR3. The CDR3 region is CASSPEQGLNTEAFF. In nucleotides, the CDR3 is TGTGCCAGCTCACCAGAACAGGGTCTTAACACTGAAGCTTTCTTT.

This clonotype was seen a handful of times. This chain uses TRBV5-1 with TRBJ1-2; D is uncertain. Deletions cut 0 bases from V and 2 bases from J, with 5 bases between. In germline, CDR1 is SGHRS, CDR2 YFSETQ. The CDR3 is made up of 13 amino acids. CDR3 residues: CASSLASNYGYTF. The CDR3 nucleotides read TGCGCCAGCAGCTTGGCGTCCAACTATGGCTACACCTTC. Full variable domain (outside the CDR3, taken from reference TRBV5-1 and TRBJ1-2): KAGVTQTPRYLIKTRGQQVTLSCSPISGHRSVSWYQQTPGQGLQFLFEYFSETQRNKGNFPGRFSGRQFSNSRSEMNVSTLELGDSALYLCASSLASNYGYTFGSGTRLTVV.

CDR3 DNA sequence: TGTGCCAGCTCACCTGCTGGGACAGCCTACCCTCTCTACAATGAGCAGTTCTTC. Translation gives CASSPAGTAYPLYNEQFF. This sequence joins TRBV18 and TRBJ2-1; TRBD1 matches at 7 bases. Germline trimming cut 3 bases from V and 3 bases from J; bases unmatched to any gene: 14. In germline, CDR1 is KGHSH, CDR2 LQKENI. CDR3 length: 18 amino acids. Supplemented by reference TRBV18 and TRBJ2-1, the full variable domain reads NAGVMQNPRHLVRRRGQEARLRCSPMKGHSHVYWYRQLPEEGLKFMVYLQKENIIDESGMPKERFSAEFPKEGPSILRIQQVVRGDSAAYFCASSPAGTAYPLYNEQFFGPGTRLTVL.